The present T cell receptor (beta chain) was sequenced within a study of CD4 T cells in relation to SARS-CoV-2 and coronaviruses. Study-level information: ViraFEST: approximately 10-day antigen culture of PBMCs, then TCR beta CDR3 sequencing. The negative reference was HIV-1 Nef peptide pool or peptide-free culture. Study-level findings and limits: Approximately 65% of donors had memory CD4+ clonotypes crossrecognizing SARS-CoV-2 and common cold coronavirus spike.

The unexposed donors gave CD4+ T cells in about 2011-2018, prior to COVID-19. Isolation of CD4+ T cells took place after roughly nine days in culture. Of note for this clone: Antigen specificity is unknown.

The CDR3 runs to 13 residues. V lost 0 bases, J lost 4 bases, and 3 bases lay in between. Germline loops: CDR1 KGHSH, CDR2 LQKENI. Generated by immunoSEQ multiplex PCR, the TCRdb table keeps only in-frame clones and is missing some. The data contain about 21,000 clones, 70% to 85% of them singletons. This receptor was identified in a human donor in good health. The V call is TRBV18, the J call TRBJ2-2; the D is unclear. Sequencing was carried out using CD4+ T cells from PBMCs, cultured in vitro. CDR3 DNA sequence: TGTGCCAGCTCACCACCTTCCACCGGGGAGCTGTTTTTT. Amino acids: CASSPPSTGELFF.